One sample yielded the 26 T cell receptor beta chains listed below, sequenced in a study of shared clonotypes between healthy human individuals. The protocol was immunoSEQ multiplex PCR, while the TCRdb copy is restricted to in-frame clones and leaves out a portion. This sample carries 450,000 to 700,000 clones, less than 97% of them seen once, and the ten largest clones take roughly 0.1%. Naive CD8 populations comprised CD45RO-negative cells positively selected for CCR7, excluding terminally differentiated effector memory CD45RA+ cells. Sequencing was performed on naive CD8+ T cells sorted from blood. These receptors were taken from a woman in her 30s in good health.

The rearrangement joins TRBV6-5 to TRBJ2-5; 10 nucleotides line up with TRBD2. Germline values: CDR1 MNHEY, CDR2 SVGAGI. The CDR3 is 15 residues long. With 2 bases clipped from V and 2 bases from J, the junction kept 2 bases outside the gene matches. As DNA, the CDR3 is TGTGCCAGCAGTTACCTAGCGGGAGAACAAGAGACCCAGTACTTC. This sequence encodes CASSYLAGEQETQYF.

The CDR3 is CASSWGGILNPTEAFF. DNA for the CDR3: TGTGCCAGCAGCTGGGGGGGCATCCTAAACCCCACTGAAGCTTTCTTT. The chain links TRBV5-4 to TRBJ1-1; D possibly corresponds to TRBD1 (6 bases). The CDR3 contains 16 residues. CDR1 SGHNT and CDR2 YYREEE come from the germline V gene (reference sequence). The V gene lost 3 bases and the J gene lost 4 bases, with 19 bases spanning the gap.

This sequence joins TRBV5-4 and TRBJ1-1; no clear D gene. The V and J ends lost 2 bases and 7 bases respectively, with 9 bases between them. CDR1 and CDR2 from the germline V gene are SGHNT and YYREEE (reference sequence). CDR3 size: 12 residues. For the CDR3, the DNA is TGTGCCAGCAGCTTAGTCGGGGTTGAAGCTTTCTTT. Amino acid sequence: CASSLVGVEAFF.

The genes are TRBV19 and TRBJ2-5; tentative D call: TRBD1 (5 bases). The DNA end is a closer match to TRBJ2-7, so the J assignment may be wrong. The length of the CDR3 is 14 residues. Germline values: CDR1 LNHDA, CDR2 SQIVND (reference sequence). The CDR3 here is CASARQSTSYEQYF. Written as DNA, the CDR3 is TGTGCCAGTGCAAGACAGTCAACCTCCTACGAGCAGTACTTC.

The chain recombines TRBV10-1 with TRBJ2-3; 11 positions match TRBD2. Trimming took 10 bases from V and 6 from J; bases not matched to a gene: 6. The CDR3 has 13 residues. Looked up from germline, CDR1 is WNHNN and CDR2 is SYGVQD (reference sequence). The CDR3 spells CATPTSGTDTQYF. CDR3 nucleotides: TGCGCCACCCCGACTAGCGGGACGGATACGCAGTATTTT.

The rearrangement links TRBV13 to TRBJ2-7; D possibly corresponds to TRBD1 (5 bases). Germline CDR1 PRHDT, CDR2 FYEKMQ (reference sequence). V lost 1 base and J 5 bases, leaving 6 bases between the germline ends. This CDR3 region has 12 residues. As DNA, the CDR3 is TGTGCCAGCAGCTTAGAAGGGGACGAGCAGTACTTC. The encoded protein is CASSLEGDEQYF.

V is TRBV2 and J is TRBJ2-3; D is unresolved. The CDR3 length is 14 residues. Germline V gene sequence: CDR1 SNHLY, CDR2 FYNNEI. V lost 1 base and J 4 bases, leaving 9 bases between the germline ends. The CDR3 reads CASSEGVFPDTQYF. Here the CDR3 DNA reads TGTGCCAGCAGTGAAGGTGTATTCCCAGATACGCAGTATTTT.

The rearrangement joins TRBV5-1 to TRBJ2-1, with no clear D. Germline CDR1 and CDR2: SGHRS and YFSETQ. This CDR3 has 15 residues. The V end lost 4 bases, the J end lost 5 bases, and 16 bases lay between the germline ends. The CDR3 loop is CASSPTGERNNEQFF. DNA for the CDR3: TGCGCCAGCAGCCCCACGGGCGAAAGGAACAATGAGCAGTTCTTC.

CDR3 bases: TGTGCCAGCACTAACGGCGGGACCTCCTACGAGCAGTACTTC. Protein: CASTNGGTSYEQYF. V usage is TRBV28 and J usage is TRBJ2-7; perhaps TRBD2 as D (6 bases). Trimming took 7 bases from V and 0 from J, leaving 13 bases between them. The CDR3 has 14 residues. CDR1 and CDR2 (germline): MDHEN, SYDVKM.

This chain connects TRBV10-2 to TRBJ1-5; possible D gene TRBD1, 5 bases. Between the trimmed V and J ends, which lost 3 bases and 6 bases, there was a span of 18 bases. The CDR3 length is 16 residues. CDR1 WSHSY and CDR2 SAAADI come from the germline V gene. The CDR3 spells CASSDTRQTLFQPQHF. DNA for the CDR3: TGCGCCAGCAGTGATACGAGACAGACTCTTTTTCAGCCCCAGCATTTT.

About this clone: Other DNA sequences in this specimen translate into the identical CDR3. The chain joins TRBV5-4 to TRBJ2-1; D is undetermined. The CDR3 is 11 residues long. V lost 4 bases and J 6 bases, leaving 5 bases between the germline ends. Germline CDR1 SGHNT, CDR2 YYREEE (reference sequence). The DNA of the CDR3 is TGTGCCAGCAGCGCCCTCAATGAGCAGTTCTTC. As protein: CASSALNEQFF.

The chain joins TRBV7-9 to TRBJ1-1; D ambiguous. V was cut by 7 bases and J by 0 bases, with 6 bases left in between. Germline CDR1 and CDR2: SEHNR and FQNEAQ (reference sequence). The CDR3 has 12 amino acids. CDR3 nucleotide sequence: TGTGCCAGCACTGGAATGAACACTGAAGCTTTCTTT. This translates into CASTGMNTEAFF.

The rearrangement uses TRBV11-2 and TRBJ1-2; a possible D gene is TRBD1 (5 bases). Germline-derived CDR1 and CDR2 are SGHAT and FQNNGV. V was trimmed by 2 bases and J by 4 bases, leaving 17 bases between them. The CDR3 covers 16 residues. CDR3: CASSLLRRGLGYGYTF. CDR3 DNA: TGTGCCAGCAGCTTACTCCGGAGGGGTCTGGGCTATGGCTACACCTTC.

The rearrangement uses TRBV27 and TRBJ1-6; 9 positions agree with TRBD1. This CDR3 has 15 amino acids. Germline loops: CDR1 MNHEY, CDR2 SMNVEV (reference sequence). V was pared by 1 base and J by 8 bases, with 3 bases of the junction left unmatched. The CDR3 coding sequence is TGTGCCAGCAGTTTATATACAGGGGGCGATTCACCCCTCCACTTT. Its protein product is CASSLYTGGDSPLHF.

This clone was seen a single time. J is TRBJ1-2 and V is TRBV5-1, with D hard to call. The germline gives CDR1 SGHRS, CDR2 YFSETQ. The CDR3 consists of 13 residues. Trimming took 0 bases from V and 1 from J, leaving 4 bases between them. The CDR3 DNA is TGCGCCAGCAGCTTGGGGGGTAACTATGGCTACACCTTC. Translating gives CASSLGGNYGYTF.

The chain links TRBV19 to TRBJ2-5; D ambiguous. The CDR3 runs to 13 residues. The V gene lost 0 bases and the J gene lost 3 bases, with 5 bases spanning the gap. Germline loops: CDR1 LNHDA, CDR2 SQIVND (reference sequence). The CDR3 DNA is TGTGCCAGTAGTATAGATATTGAAGAGACCCAGTACTTC. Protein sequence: CASSIDIEETQYF.

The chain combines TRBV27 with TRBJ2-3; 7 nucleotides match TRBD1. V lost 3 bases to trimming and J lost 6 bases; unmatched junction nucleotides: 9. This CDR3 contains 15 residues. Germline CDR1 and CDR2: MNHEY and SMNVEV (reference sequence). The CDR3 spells CASSFLLTGTDTQYF. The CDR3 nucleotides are TGTGCCAGCAGTTTTCTTTTGACAGGGACGGATACGCAGTATTTT.

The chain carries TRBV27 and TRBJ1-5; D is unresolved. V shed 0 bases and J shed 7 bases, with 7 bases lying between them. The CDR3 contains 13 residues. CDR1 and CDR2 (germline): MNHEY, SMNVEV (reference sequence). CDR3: CASSLSIGQPQHF. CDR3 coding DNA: TGTGCCAGCAGTTTATCGATTGGGCAGCCCCAGCATTTT.

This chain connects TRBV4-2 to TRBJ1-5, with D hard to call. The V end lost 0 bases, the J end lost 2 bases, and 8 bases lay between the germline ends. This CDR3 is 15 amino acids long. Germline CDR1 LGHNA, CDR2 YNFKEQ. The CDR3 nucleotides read TGTGCCAGCAGCCAAGACGAGGCGGGCAATCAGCCCCAGCATTTT. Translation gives CASSQDEAGNQPQHF.

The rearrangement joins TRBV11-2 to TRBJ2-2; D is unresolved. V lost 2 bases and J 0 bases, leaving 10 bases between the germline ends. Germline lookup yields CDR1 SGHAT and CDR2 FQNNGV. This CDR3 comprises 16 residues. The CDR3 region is CASSLSPQPNTGELFF. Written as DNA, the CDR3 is TGTGCCAGCAGCTTATCGCCCCAGCCGAACACCGGGGAGCTGTTTTTT.

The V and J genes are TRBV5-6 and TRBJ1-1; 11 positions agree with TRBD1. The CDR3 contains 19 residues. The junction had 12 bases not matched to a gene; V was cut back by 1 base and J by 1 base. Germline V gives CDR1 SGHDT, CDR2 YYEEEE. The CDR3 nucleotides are TGTGCCAGCAGCTTGTACGGGACAGGGGGTTTCATGGGGAACACTGAAGCTTTCTTT. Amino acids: CASSLYGTGGFMGNTEAFF.

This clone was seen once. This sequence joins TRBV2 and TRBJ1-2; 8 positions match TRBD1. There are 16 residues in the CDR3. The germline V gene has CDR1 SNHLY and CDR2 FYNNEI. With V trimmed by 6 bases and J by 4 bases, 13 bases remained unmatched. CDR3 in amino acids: CASSDLGRGRSYGYTF. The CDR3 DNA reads TGTGCCAGCAGCGACCTTGGCAGGGGGCGAAGCTATGGCTACACCTTC. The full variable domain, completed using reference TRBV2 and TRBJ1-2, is EPEVTQTPSHQVTQMGQEVILRCVPISNHLYFYWYRQILGQKVEFLVSFYNNEISEKSEIFDDQFSVERPDGSNFTLKIRSTKLEDSAMYFCASSDLGRGRSYGYTFGSGTRLTVV.

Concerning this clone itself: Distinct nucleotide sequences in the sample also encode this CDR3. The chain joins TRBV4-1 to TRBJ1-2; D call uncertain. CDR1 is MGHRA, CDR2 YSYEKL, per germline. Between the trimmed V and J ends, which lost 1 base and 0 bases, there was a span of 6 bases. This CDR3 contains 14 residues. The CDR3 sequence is CASSQGTANYGYTF. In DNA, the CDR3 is TGCGCCAGCAGCCAAGGCACTGCTAACTATGGCTACACCTTC.

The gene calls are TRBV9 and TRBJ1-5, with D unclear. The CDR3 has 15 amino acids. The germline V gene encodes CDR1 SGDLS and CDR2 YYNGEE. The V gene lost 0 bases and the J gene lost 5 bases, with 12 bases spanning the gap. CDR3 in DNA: TGTGCCAGCAGCGTAGGGGGTCAGACTCATCAGCCCCAGCATTTT. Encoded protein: CASSVGGQTHQPQHF.

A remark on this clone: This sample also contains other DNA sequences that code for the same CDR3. The CDR3 DNA reads as TGTGCCAGCAGCCTCGGGGCTTCCTACGAGCAGTACTTC. It specifies CASSLGASYEQYF. The chain couples TRBV13 to TRBJ2-7; the D call may be TRBD1 or TRBD2 (5 bases each). The V gene lost 5 bases and the J gene lost 1 base, with 9 bases spanning the gap. Germline-derived CDR1 and CDR2 are PRHDT and FYEKMQ (reference sequence). The length of the CDR3 is 13 residues.

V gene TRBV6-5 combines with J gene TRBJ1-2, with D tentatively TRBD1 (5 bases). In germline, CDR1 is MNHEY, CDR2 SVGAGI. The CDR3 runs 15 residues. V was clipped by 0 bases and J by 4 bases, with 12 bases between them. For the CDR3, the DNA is TGTGCCAGCAGTTACTCGTATTCAGGGAGCTATGGCTACACCTTC. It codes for CASSYSYSGSYGYTF.